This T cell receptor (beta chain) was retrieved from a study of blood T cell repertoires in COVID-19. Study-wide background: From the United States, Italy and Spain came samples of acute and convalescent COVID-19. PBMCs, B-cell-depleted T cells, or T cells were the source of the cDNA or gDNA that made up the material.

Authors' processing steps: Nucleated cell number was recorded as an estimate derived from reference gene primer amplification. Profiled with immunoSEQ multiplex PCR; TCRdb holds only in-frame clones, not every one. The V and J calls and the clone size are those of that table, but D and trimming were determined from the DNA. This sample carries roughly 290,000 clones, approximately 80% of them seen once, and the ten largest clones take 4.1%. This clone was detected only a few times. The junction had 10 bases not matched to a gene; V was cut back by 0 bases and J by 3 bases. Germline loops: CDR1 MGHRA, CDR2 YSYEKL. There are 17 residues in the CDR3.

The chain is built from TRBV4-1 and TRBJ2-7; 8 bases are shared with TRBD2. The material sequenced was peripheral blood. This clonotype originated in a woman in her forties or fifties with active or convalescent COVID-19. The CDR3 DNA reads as TGCGCCAGCAGCCAAGAAATGGCCCGGGGGGGGTTCTACGAGCAGTACTTC. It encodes CASSQEMARGGFYEQYF.